This paragraph reports one TCR beta chain. From germline, CDR1 is MDHEN and CDR2 SYDVKM. With 4 bases clipped from V and 2 bases from J, the junction kept 5 bases outside the gene matches. This CDR3 is built from 15 residues. The sample comes from a study of blood T cell repertoires in COVID-19. Libraries were prepared by immunoSEQ multiplex PCR; TCRdb keeps only in-frame clonotypes and omits some of them. Of fewer than 300,000 clones listed, approximately 84% are singletons. Seattle enrolled patients during active infection and tracked them longitudinally. The TCR comes from a human donor with COVID-19, enrolled during active disease. The donor label of this sample is uncertain. Sequencing was carried out using peripheral blood. This chain links TRBV28 with TRBJ1-5, with 7 bases fitting TRBD1. The CDR3 loop is CASSSDRARNQPQHF. The CDR3 DNA sequence: TGTGCCAGCAGTTCCGACAGGGCCCGCAATCAGCCCCAGCATTTT.